The next 23 T cell receptor beta chains were all read from a single sample in a study of T cell changes during pregnancy in multiple sclerosis. Data came from immunoSEQ multiplex PCR; TCRdb stores just in-frame clones and leaves some out. Here the sample spans 69,000 or so clones, 85% to 95% being singletons. The input for sequencing was peripheral blood, taken in the third trimester of pregnancy. Receptors originate from a female donor in good health, enrolled as a control in a pregnancy study.

The chain's CDR3 is CASSPNSGSSLGEQYF. In nucleotides, the CDR3 is TGTGCCAGCAGCCCCAATAGCGGGAGCAGTTTAGGCGAGCAGTACTTC. The rearrangement uses TRBV7-3 and TRBJ2-7, with 9 bases lining up with TRBD2. V gave up 5 bases and J gave up 6 bases; unmatched junction bases: 14. Per the germline V gene, CDR1 is SGHTA and CDR2 is FQGTGA. CDR3 length: 16 residues.

The chain links TRBV15 to TRBJ2-2; 8 bases fit TRBD1. Germline V lookup: CDR1 LNHNV, CDR2 YYDKDF (reference sequence). This CDR3 comprises 17 residues. The V and J ends lost 1 base and 8 bases, in that order; junction bases with no gene match: 12. The CDR3 bases are TGTGCCACCAGCAGAGCCCTAACCGGACAGGGAGTTGGGGAGCTGTTTTTT. Amino acids: CATSRALTGQGVGELFF.

The V call is TRBV19, the J call TRBJ2-1, with 7 bases fitting TRBD2. The CDR3 extends over 17 amino acids. Trimming removed 1 base from V and 4 bases from J; junction bases left unmatched: 10. The germline V gene encodes CDR1 LNHDA and CDR2 SQIVND (reference sequence). As DNA, the CDR3 is TGTGCCAGTAGTATAGGAGGCGGACTAGTGTCATACAATGAGCAGTTCTTC. This codes for CASSIGGGLVSYNEQFF.

This chain links TRBV14 with TRBJ1-5; D gene uncertain. V lost 4 bases to trimming and J lost 4 bases, with 8 bases between them. CDR1 is SGHDN, CDR2 FVKESK, per germline. CDR3 length equals 13 residues. The CDR3 region is CASSRTVNQPQHF. The CDR3 DNA is TGTGCCAGCAGCCGAACGGTGAATCAGCCCCAGCATTTT.

This chain joins TRBV4-3 and TRBJ2-3; possibly TRBD1 for D (5 bases). The CDR3 contains 13 residues. Trimming removed 2 bases from V and 5 bases from J, with 8 bases in between. CDR1 and CDR2 from the germline V gene are LGHNA and YSLEER. This CDR3 reads CASSQRRVDTQYF. DNA for the CDR3: TGCGCCAGCAGCCAACGCAGGGTAGATACGCAGTATTTT.

The chain links TRBV27 to TRBJ1-1; weak D call: TRBD1 (6 bases). The germline V and J ends were trimmed by 4 bases and 3 bases, with 15 bases remaining between them. Germline V lookup: CDR1 MNHEY, CDR2 SMNVEV (reference sequence). The length of the CDR3 is 15 residues. The CDR3 coding sequence is TGTGCCAGCAGTTGGTTCGGGGGGCGGGACACTGAAGCTTTCTTT. It yields the protein CASSWFGGRDTEAFF.

The chain has TRBV5-4 and TRBJ2-7; maybe TRBD2 (5 bases). Germline CDR1 is SGHNT and CDR2 is YYREEE (reference sequence). The V end was cut by 3 bases, the J end by 0 bases, with 13 bases between. The CDR3 runs 15 residues. In nucleotides, the CDR3 is TGTGCCAGCAGCTACCCGGGATCCGGCTCCTACGAGCAGTACTTC. Protein: CASSYPGSGSYEQYF.

CDR3 nucleotides: TGTGCCAGCAGCGGACGCTTAGCGGTCCAAGAGACCCAGTACTTC. Residues: CASSGRLAVQETQYF. The chain joins TRBV7-9 to TRBJ2-5, with D tentatively TRBD2 (6 bases). V gave up 5 bases and J gave up 1 base, with 14 bases separating them. The CDR3 totals 15 residues. The V gene's germline CDR1 is SEHNR and CDR2 FQNEAQ (reference sequence).

In this sample, this clone turned up once. This chain connects TRBV28 to TRBJ2-1; 12 bases are shared with TRBD2. The V segment lost 6 bases and the J segment 8 bases; nucleotides outside the gene matches: 11. The germline V gene has CDR1 MDHEN and CDR2 SYDVKM. The CDR3 has 16 amino acids. CDR3 amino acids: CASRSLTSGSEYEQFF. Here the CDR3 DNA reads TGTGCCAGCAGGTCCCTGACTAGCGGGAGTGAGTATGAGCAGTTCTTC.

The chain carries TRBV11-1 and TRBJ2-1, with TRBD1 as a possible D gene (6 bases). The CDR3 spans 15 residues. Trimming cost V 5 bases and J 4 bases, with 15 bases left between them. CDR1 is SGHAT and CDR2 is FQDESV in the germline V gene (reference sequence). The CDR3 loop is CASSATGRTYNEQFF. For the CDR3, the DNA is TGTGCCAGCAGCGCGACAGGTCGAACGTACAATGAGCAGTTCTTC.

About this clone itself: The junction and the germline gene differ at one end; a read error may be behind it. Distinct nucleotide sequences in the sample also encode this CDR3. The rearrangement links TRBV7-2 to TRBJ1-1; no clear D. Germline V gene data show CDR1 as SGHTA and CDR2 as FQGNSA. The CDR3 extends over 15 amino acids. CDR3 region: CASSLAWAGNTEAFF. CDR3 DNA: TGTGCTAGCAGCTTAGCATGGGCGGGGAACACTGAAGCTTTCTTT.

The V gene is TRBV6-5, the J gene TRBJ2-5; D might be TRBD2 (6 bases). CDR3 length: 12 residues. Germline CDR1 and CDR2: MNHEY and SVGAGI. The V gene lost 6 bases and the J gene lost 5 bases, with 10 bases spanning the gap. The CDR3 protein is CASRSGGETQYF. The CDR3 DNA follows: TGTGCCAGCAGAAGTGGAGGGGAGACCCAGTACTTC.

The chain carries TRBV6-6 and TRBJ1-2; 7 nucleotides agree with TRBD1. Germline CDR1 and CDR2: MNHNY and SVGAGI (reference sequence). The CDR3 extends over 14 amino acids. The trim removed 8 bases at V and 6 bases at J, leaving 12 bases unmatched. The CDR3 reads CASFEGAGSDGYTF. As DNA, the CDR3 is TGTGCCAGCTTCGAGGGGGCGGGATCGGATGGCTACACCTTC.

The chain recombines TRBV7-9 with TRBJ2-7, with D unclear. The CDR3 covers 15 residues. V was pared by 5 bases and J by 3 bases, with 17 bases between. Germline V gene data show CDR1 as SEHNR and CDR2 as FQNEAQ (reference sequence). The CDR3 coding sequence is TGTGCCAGCAGCCCACCCAATACCGGTGTCTACGAGCAGTACTTC. Its translation is CASSPPNTGVYEQYF.

This clone was observed a single time. This chain joins TRBV18 and TRBJ1-2, with 9 bases aligning to TRBD1. This CDR3 comprises 17 residues. CDR1 is KGHSH, CDR2 LQKENI, per germline. After removal of 1 base from V and 7 bases from J, the junction contained 13 bases not matched to a gene. CDR3 coding DNA: TGTGCCAGCTCACCACGCGCCAGAACAGGGGGCGAGGGTGGCTACACCTTC. Translating it yields CASSPRARTGGEGGYTF.

The chain links TRBV11-2 to TRBJ1-2; 8 positions agree with TRBD1. The CDR3 spans 13 residues. With V trimmed by 2 bases and J by 8 bases, 4 bases remained unmatched. Germline V gene data show CDR1 as SGHAT and CDR2 as FQNNGV. Written as DNA, the CDR3 is TGTGCCAGCAGCTTACAGGGGGCCTGGGGCTACACCTTC. Its translation is CASSLQGAWGYTF.

J is TRBJ1-2 and V is TRBV9; 7 bases match TRBD1. Trimming at V came to 0 bases and at J to 4 bases, leaving 3 bases not matched to a gene. The CDR3 is 14 amino acids. The V gene's germline CDR1 is SGDLS and CDR2 YYNGEE. The CDR3 DNA sequence: TGTGCCAGCAGCGTAGCGCAGGGGGGCTATGGCTACACCTTC. Protein sequence: CASSVAQGGYGYTF. Complete variable domain (other parts from reference TRBV9 and TRBJ1-2): DSGVTQTPKHLITATGQRVTLRCSPRSGDLSVYWYQQSLDQGLQFLIQYYNGEERAKGNILERFSAQQFPDLHSELNLSSLELGDSALYFCASSVAQGGYGYTFGSGTRLTVV.

The V gene is TRBV19, the J gene TRBJ2-7; D uncertain. This CDR3 is 12 amino acids long. Germline V CDR1 and CDR2: LNHDA, SQIVND (reference sequence). V was clipped by 5 bases and J by 7 bases, with 12 bases between them. CDR3: CASSWISGEQYF. DNA for the CDR3: TGTGCCAGTAGTTGGATCTCCGGGGAGCAGTACTTC.

This clone was counted a single time. V is TRBV18 and J is TRBJ2-7; D not certain. V was cut by 3 bases and J by 5 bases, with 11 bases left in between. Germline CDR1 and CDR2: KGHSH and LQKENI. This CDR3 region has 13 residues. CDR3 sequence reads: CASSPSEEHEQYF. The CDR3 DNA follows: TGTGCCAGCTCACCCAGCGAGGAGCACGAGCAGTACTTC.

The gene calls are TRBV13 and TRBJ1-1; a possible D gene is TRBD1 (5 bases). Germline V gene data show CDR1 as PRHDT and CDR2 as FYEKMQ (reference sequence). V was trimmed by 8 bases and J by 4 bases, leaving 17 bases between them. CDR3 length: 14 residues. The CDR3 sequence: CASAERSGGTEAFF. The CDR3 bases are TGTGCCAGCGCCGAGAGGTCGGGGGGCACTGAAGCTTTCTTT.

The rearrangement uses TRBV6-4 and TRBJ1-1; D is unresolved. The germline V and J ends were trimmed by 4 bases and 1 base, with 7 bases remaining between them. CDR3 length equals 13 residues. Germline CDR1 reads MRHNA; CDR2 reads SNTAGT. CDR3 in amino acids: CASSVEENTEAFF. The CDR3 DNA is TGTGCCAGCAGTGTTGAGGAGAACACTGAAGCTTTCTTT.

This chain links TRBV25-1 with TRBJ1-2; D perhaps matches TRBD1 (6 bases). Trimming took 0 bases from V and 8 from J, leaving 16 bases between them. Germline assignment: CDR1 MGHDK and CDR2 SYGVNS. CDR3 size: 15 residues. The CDR3, as DNA: TGTGCCAGCAGTGAATACCTCCAGGGGTCGGGAGGCTACACCTTC. Translating it yields CASSEYLQGSGGYTF.

The chain links TRBV5-6 to TRBJ2-7, with 8 bases identical to TRBD2. This CDR3 is 14 amino acids long. V dropped 0 bases and J dropped 4; count of bases not matched to a gene: 3. Germline CDR1 and CDR2: SGHDT and YYEEEE. The CDR3: CASSLGLANYEQYF. In DNA, the CDR3 is TGTGCCAGCAGCTTGGGACTAGCGAATTACGAGCAGTACTTC.